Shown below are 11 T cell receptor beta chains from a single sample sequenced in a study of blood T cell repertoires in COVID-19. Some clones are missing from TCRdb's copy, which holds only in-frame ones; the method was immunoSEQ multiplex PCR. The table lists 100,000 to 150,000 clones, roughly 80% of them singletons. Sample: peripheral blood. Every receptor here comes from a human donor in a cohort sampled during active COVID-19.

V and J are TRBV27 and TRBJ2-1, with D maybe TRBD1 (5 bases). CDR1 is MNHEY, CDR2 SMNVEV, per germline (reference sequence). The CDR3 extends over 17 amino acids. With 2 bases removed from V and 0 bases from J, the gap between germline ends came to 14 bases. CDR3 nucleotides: TGTGCCAGCAGTTTAATTACAGGAAGAAACTCCTACAATGAGCAGTTCTTC. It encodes CASSLITGRNSYNEQFF.

The CDR3 DNA sequence: TGTGCCAGCAGCTTTTCTAGAAGCACAGATACGCAGTATTTT. It translates to CASSFSRSTDTQYF. The chain has TRBV7-2 and TRBJ2-3; D not resolved. CDR1 is SGHTA and CDR2 is FQGNSA in the germline V gene. CDR3 length: 14 amino acids. V dropped 3 bases and J dropped 0 bases, with 7 bases sitting between them.

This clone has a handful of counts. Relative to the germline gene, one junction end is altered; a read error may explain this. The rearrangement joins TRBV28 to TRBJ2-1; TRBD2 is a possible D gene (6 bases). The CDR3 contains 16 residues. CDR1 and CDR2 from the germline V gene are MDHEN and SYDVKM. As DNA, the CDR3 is TGTGCCAGCAGTTTAGTTACTAGCTTCTCCAACAATGAGCAGTTCTTC. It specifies CASSLVTSFSNNEQFF.

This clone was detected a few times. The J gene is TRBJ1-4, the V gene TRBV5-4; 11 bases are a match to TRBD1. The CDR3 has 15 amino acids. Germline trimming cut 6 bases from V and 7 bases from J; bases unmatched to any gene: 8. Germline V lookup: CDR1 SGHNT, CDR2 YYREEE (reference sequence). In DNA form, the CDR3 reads TGTGCCAGCAAGGAAGGGACAGGGGGAGGTGAAAAACTGTTTTTT. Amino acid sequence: CASKEGTGGGEKLFF. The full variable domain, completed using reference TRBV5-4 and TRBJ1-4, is ETGVTQSPTHLIKTRGQQVTLRCSSQSGHNTVSWYQQALGQGPQFIFQYYREEENGRGNFPPRFSGLQFPNYSSELNVNALELDDSALYLCASKEGTGGGEKLFFGSGTQLSVL.

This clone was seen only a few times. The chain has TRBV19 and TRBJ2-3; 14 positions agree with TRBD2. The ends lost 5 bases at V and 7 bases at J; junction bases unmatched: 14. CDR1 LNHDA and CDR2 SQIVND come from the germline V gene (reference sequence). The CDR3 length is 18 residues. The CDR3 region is CASSSTPGTSGGWNTQYF. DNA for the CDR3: TGTGCCAGTAGTTCCACCCCCGGGACTAGCGGGGGTTGGAATACGCAGTATTTT.

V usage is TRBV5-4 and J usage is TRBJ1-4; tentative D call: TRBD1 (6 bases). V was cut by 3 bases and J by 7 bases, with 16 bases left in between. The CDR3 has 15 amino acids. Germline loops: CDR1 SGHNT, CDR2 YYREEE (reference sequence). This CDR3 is CASSSTGGLGEKLFF. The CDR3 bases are TGTGCCAGCAGCTCCACGGGGGGCCTGGGTGAAAAACTGTTTTTT.

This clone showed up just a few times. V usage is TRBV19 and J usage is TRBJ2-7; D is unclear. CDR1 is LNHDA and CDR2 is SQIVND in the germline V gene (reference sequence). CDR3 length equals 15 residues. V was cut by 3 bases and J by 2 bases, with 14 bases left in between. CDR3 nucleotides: TGTGCCAGTAGTATTATGTCTGGGCTCCCCTACGAGCAGTACTTC. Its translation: CASSIMSGLPYEQYF.

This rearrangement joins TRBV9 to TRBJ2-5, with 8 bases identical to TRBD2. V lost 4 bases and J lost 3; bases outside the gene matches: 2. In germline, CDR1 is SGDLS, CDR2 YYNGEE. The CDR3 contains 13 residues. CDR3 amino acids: CASSSAGEETQYF. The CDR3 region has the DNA TGTGCCAGCAGCTCAGCGGGGGAAGAGACCCAGTACTTC.

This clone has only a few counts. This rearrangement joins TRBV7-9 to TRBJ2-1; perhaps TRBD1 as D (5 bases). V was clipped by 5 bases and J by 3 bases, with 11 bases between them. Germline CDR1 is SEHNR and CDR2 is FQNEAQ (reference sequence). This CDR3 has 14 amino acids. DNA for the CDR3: TGTGCCAGCAGCCGGAGACAGAACTACAATGAGCAGTTCTTC. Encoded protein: CASSRRQNYNEQFF. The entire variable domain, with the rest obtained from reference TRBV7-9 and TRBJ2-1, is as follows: DTGVSQNPRHKITKRGQNVTFRCDPISEHNRLYWYRQTLGQGPEFLTYFQNEAQLEKSRLLSDRFSAERPKGSFSTLEIQRTEQGDSAMYLCASSRRQNYNEQFFGPGTRLTVL.

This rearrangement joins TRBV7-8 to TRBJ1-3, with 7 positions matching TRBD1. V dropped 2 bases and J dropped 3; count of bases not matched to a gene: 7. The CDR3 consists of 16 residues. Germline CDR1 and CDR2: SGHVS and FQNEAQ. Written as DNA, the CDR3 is TGTGCCAGCAGCTTACTCTTAGGGGGCTATGGAAACACCATATATTTT. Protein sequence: CASSLLLGGYGNTIYF.

Here the CDR3 DNA reads TGTGCCAGCAGTTTAGGACAGATTAACTATGGCTACACCTTC. The encoded protein is CASSLGQINYGYTF. The rearrangement links TRBV28 to TRBJ1-2; D perhaps matches TRBD1 (6 bases). Germline V gives CDR1 MDHEN, CDR2 SYDVKM. The CDR3 runs to 14 residues. The V end lost 2 bases, the J end lost 1 base, and 8 bases lay between the germline ends.